These 9 T cell receptor beta chains came from one sample sequenced in a study of CD8+ T cells in alopecia areata. Extraction of RNA preceded its reverse transcription into cDNA, which served as the sequencing template. Data came from immunoSEQ multiplex PCR; TCRdb stores just in-frame clones and leaves some out. The profile shows approximately 220,000 clones, approximately 38% of them singletons. Stated treatment: oral pan-JAK inhibitor, 5-10 mg twice daily. The sequencing here drew on CD4+ T cells sorted from blood, taken between weeks 30 and 35, from a patient treated with tofacitinib. The receptors here all came from a human donor with alopecia areata.

This clone was found a few times. The chain combines TRBV6-5 with TRBJ1-2; D gene ambiguous. The CDR3 is made up of 12 amino acids. The V end was cut by 8 bases, the J end by 2 bases, with 9 bases between. The V gene's germline CDR1 is MNHEY and CDR2 SVGAGI. CDR3 amino acids: CASGFENYGYTF. CDR3 nucleotide sequence: TGTGCCAGCGGCTTTGAGAACTATGGCTACACCTTC.

Only a few counts were recorded for this clone. V is TRBV7-9 and J is TRBJ2-7; D is undetermined. CDR3 length equals 14 residues. Germline CDR1 SEHNR, CDR2 FQNEAQ (reference sequence). The germline V and J ends were trimmed by 3 bases and 2 bases, with 11 bases remaining between them. The chain's CDR3 is CASSFTTVTYEQYF. In nucleotides, the CDR3 is TGTGCCAGCAGCTTTACTACAGTTACCTACGAGCAGTACTTC.

This clone was detected a few times. V and J are TRBV7-8 and TRBJ2-1, with TRBD2 identical over 7 bases. V shed 5 bases and J 5 bases; nucleotides not matched to a gene: 12. CDR1 is SGHVS and CDR2 is FQNEAQ in the germline V gene. CDR3 length: 16 amino acids. The CDR3 DNA sequence: TGTGCCAGCAGCCAAGCTCGGCTAGCGGCTAACAATGAGCAGTTCTTC. It specifies CASSQARLAANNEQFF.

This clone was seen only a few times. The chain has TRBV7-9 and TRBJ1-4; TRBD1 is a possible D gene (5 bases). Between the trimmed V and J ends, which lost 5 bases and 4 bases, there was a span of 14 bases. CDR3 length equals 15 residues. CDR1 and CDR2 (germline): SEHNR, FQNEAQ (reference sequence). DNA of the CDR3: TGTGCCAGCAGCAGGGGCGGCAGCTTTAATGAAAAACTGTTTTTT. Translation: CASSRGGSFNEKLFF.

A few counts support this clone. This chain connects TRBV7-2 to TRBJ2-3; the match to TRBD2 covers 9 bases. V gave up 3 bases and J gave up 1 base; unmatched junction bases: 2. The germline V gene has CDR1 SGHTA and CDR2 FQGNSA. The CDR3 loop spans 15 amino acids. In nucleotides, the CDR3 is TGTGCCAGCAGCTTCTGGACTAGCGGCACAGATACGCAGTATTTT. Its protein product is CASSFWTSGTDTQYF.

V is TRBV29-1 and J is TRBJ1-3, with D unclear. The CDR3 length is 13 residues. Trimming removed 6 bases from V and 3 bases from J, with 12 bases in between. Germline CDR1 is SQVTM and CDR2 is ANQGSEA. The DNA of the CDR3 is TGCAGCGTCTACCTAGGGTTTGGAAACACCATATATTTT. The encoded protein is CSVYLGFGNTIYF.

This chain links TRBV4-1 with TRBJ2-3; D tentatively reads TRBD1 or TRBD2 (5 bases each). The germline V gene has CDR1 MGHRA and CDR2 YSYEKL. CDR3 length equals 16 residues. Trimming removed 6 bases at V and 11 bases at J, with 27 bases between. In nucleotides, the CDR3 is TGCGCCAGCAGAACAGTCCTCGGGGACCCAACGGAGATGCAGTATTTT. This gives the protein CASRTVLGDPTEMQYF.

V is TRBV30 and J is TRBJ2-7; TRBD1 agrees at 8 bases. The CDR3 contains 12 residues. The trim removed 4 bases at V and 3 bases at J, leaving 2 bases unmatched. Germline V gene data show CDR1 as GTSNPN and CDR2 as SVGIG (reference sequence). CDR3 bases: TGTGCCTGGAACAGGGGGAACTACGAGCAGTACTTC. The encoded protein is CAWNRGNYEQYF.

This chain joins TRBV4-1 and TRBJ2-5; D unclear. The DNA end is a closer match to TRBJ2-7, so the J assignment may be wrong. The V gene's germline CDR1 is MGHRA and CDR2 YSYEKL. The CDR3 extends over 18 amino acids. For the CDR3, the DNA is TGCGCCAGCAGCCAAGATAAGTTTAGTACCGTACCGTCCTACGAGCAGTACTTC. Translation: CASSQDKFSTVPSYEQYF.